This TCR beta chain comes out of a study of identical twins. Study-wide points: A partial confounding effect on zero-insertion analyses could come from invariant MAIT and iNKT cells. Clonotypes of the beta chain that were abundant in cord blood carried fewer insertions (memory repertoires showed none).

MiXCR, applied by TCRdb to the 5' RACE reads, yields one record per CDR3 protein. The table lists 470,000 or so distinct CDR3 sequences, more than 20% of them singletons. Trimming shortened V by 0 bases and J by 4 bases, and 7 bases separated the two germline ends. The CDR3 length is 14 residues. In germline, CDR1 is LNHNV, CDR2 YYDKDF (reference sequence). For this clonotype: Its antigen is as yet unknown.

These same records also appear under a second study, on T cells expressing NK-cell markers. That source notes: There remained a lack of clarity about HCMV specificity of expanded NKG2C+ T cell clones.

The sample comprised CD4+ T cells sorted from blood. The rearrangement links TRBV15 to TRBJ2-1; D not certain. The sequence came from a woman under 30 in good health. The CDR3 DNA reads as TGTGCCACCAGCAGAGATCGATCTTACAATGAGCAGTTCTTC. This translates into CATSRDRSYNEQFF.